Each of the 3 T cell receptor beta chains below was sequenced from the same sample in a study of blood T cell repertoires in COVID-19. Clones were read by immunoSEQ multiplex PCR, and TCRdb kept only the in-frame ones, dropping some. The sample holds 150,000 or so clones, approximately 88% seen once. The sequenced sample was peripheral blood. These receptors were obtained from a young man with active or convalescent COVID-19.

The table lists this clone with a count of one. This rearrangement joins TRBV2 to TRBJ2-3, with no clear D. The CDR3 is 14 residues long. Germline assignment: CDR1 SNHLY and CDR2 FYNNEI. Trimming cost V 4 bases and J 1 base, with 9 bases left between them. The chain's CDR3 is CASSGGIGTDTQYF. In DNA, the CDR3 is TGTGCCAGCAGTGGAGGTATTGGCACAGATACGCAGTATTTT.

The chain couples TRBV5-1 to TRBJ2-5; D unresolved. This CDR3 has 15 amino acids. The V gene lost 0 bases and the J gene lost 2 bases, with 11 bases spanning the gap. CDR1 is SGHRS and CDR2 is YFSETQ in the germline V gene. The CDR3 nucleotides read TGCGCCAGCAGCTTGGATCCAGGCGATCAAGAGACCCAGTACTTC. It specifies CASSLDPGDQETQYF. Drawing the rest from reference TRBV5-1 and TRBJ2-5, the complete variable domain is KAGVTQTPRYLIKTRGQQVTLSCSPISGHRSVSWYQQTPGQGLQFLFEYFSETQRNKGNFPGRFSGRQFSNSRSEMNVSTLELGDSALYLCASSLDPGDQETQYFGPGTRLLVL.

The J gene is TRBJ2-1, the V gene TRBV29-1, with D tentatively TRBD1 (5 bases). The CDR3 spans 13 residues. Trimming stripped 4 bases from V and 6 bases from J, with 13 bases between. The germline V gene has CDR1 SQVTM and CDR2 ANQGSEA. The CDR3 loop is CSVVHQGPNEQFF. CDR3 DNA sequence: TGCAGCGTTGTACATCAGGGCCCCAATGAGCAGTTCTTC.